The rows below give T cell receptor beta chains drawn from one sample of a study of blood T cell repertoires in COVID-19. The protocol was immunoSEQ multiplex PCR, while the TCRdb copy is restricted to in-frame clones and leaves out a portion. The sample holds about 190,000 clones; around three quarters are singletons and the top ten take 17%. Sequencing input: PBMCs or T cells enriched from blood (not recorded which). These receptor sequences come from a woman aged 50 to 60 with acute COVID-19. CDR3s include the opening cysteine and the closing phenylalanine or tryptophan. D genes are given only for firm matches. Size is stated for part of the rows, as once, few or many counts, or as a class when the clone is expanded.

clone_size | j_call | v_call | d_call | cdr3_aa | cdr3_nt
- | TRBJ1-5 | TRBV10-3 | - | CAISETGDNQPQHF | TGTGCCATCAGTGAGACAGGTGACAATCAGCCCCAGCATTTT
- | TRBJ2-1 | TRBV3-1/TRBV3-2 | - | CASSQGSWGGNEQFF | TGTGCCAGCAGCCAAGGGTCTTGGGGCGGCAATGAGCAGTTCTTC
- | TRBJ1-2 | TRBV4-1 | TRBD1 | CASSQGTQGASGGYTF | TGCGCCAGCAGCCAGGGGACACAGGGGGCATCTGGTGGCTACACCTTC
- | TRBJ2-1 | TRBV6-5 | - | CASSYLGGDSEQFF | TGTGCCAGCAGTTACCTCGGTGGAGACAGTGAGCAGTTCTTC
- | TRBJ1-5 | TRBV10-1 | TRBD1 | CASSSDRGNQPQHF | TGCGCCAGCAGTAGTGACAGGGGCAATCAGCCCCAGCATTTT
few | TRBJ1-1 | TRBV6-5 | TRBD1 | CASTRGTEAFF | TGTGCCAGCACCAGGGGGACTGAAGCTTTCTTT
- | TRBJ1-1 | TRBV19 | TRBD1 | CAGDRGRTEAFF | TGTGCCGGTGACAGGGGAAGGACTGAAGCTTTCTTT
- | TRBJ2-4 | TRBV7-2 | TRBD2 | CASSPGGTKNIQYF | TGTGCCAGCAGCCCGGGGGGGACCAAAAACATTCAGTACTTC
- | TRBJ2-3 | TRBV11-3 | TRBD1 | CASSPRTGSTDTQYF | TGTGCCAGCAGCCCTAGGACAGGGAGCACAGATACGCAGTATTTT
- | TRBJ1-1 | TRBV29-1 | TRBD1 | CSVEGQGAGEAFF | TGCAGCGTTGAGGGGCAGGGGGCCGGTGAAGCTTTCTTT
- | TRBJ2-1 | TRBV16 | TRBD2 | CASSPPIIRLAGVNEQFF | TGTGCCAGCAGCCCGCCGATCATAAGACTAGCGGGGGTGAATGAGCAGTTCTTC
once | TRBJ2-5 | TRBV5-1 | TRBD2 | CASSSGTSGGALKTQYF | TGCGCCAGCAGCTCAGGGACTAGCGGGGGGGCCTTGAAGACCCAGTACTTC
once | TRBJ1-5 | TRBV12-2 | - | CASRLDRGSQPQHF | TGTGCAAGTCGCCTCGACAGGGGGAGTCAGCCCCAGCATTTT
- | TRBJ2-6 | TRBV5-5 | - | CASSLSWGFSGANVLTF | TGTGCCAGCAGCTTGAGTTGGGGCTTCTCTGGGGCCAACGTCCTGACTTTC
- | TRBJ1-2 | TRBV5-1 | TRBD1 | CASSPGQQANYGYTF | TGCGCCAGCAGCCCGGGACAGCAAGCTAACTATGGCTACACCTTC
once | TRBJ1-2 | TRBV7-8 | TRBD1 | CASSLRDRGYGAGYTF | TGTGCCAGCAGCCTCCGGGACAGGGGGTATGGGGCTGGCTACACCTTC
- | TRBJ1-2 | TRBV29-1 | - | CSVRVNSEGYTF | TGCAGCGTTCGGGTCAATAGTGAAGGCTACACCTTC